One sample yielded the 10 T cell receptor beta chains listed below, sequenced in a study of beta chain features in type 1 diabetes. Notes on the study in general: All four CD4+ subsets from Type 1 diabetes patients carried moderately but significantly shorter TCRB CDR3s.

What these receptors recognize is not known. Reverse transcribing all isolated RNA meant expressed TCRB transcripts were sequenced. Assay: immunoSEQ multiplex PCR; the TCRdb copy retains only in-frame clones and omits some. This repertoire shows some 240,000 clones, 16% found once; its top ten account for approximately 0.081%. Source material: naive CD4+ T cells from blood. The receptors were gathered from a man aged 25 to 45 with type 1 diabetes.

The rearrangement joins TRBV7-2 to TRBJ2-7; no definite D call. The germline CDR1 and CDR2 sequences are SGHTA and FQGNSA. V shed 6 bases and J shed 1 base, with 10 bases lying between them. The CDR3 covers 13 residues. The CDR3 region is CASSVHVSYEQYF. The CDR3 region has the DNA TGTGCCAGCAGTGTACACGTATCCTACGAGCAGTACTTC.

The chain carries TRBV5-4 and TRBJ1-2; the match to TRBD1 covers 7 bases. Trimming removed 0 bases from V and 6 bases from J; junction bases left unmatched: 8. The CDR3 is 15 amino acids. Germline V lookup: CDR1 SGHNT, CDR2 YYREEE (reference sequence). Here the CDR3 reads CASSLGGQRSDGYTF. The CDR3, as DNA: TGTGCCAGCAGCTTGGGGGGACAGAGAAGTGATGGCTACACCTTC.

The gene calls are TRBV2 and TRBJ2-7; a weak D match, TRBD2 (5 bases). V was trimmed by 6 bases and J by 4 bases, leaving 10 bases between them. Germline lookup yields CDR1 SNHLY and CDR2 FYNNEI. CDR3 length: 12 residues. This CDR3 is CASRERTYEQYF. CDR3 in DNA: TGTGCCAGCAGGGAGCGGACTTACGAGCAGTACTTC. Together with reference TRBV2 and TRBJ2-7, the CDR3 gives the full variable domain: EPEVTQTPSHQVTQMGQEVILRCVPISNHLYFYWYRQILGQKVEFLVSFYNNEISEKSEIFDDQFSVERPDGSNFTLKIRSTKLEDSAMYFCASRERTYEQYFGPGTRLTVT.

This clone was detected a few times. The rearrangement uses TRBV27 and TRBJ2-1, with D perhaps matching TRBD2 (6 bases). V lost 8 bases and J lost 5, with 19 bases in between. This CDR3 spans 15 amino acids. Looked up from germline, CDR1 is MNHEY and CDR2 is SMNVEV (reference sequence). The CDR3 protein is CASGDWLGLNNEQFF. CDR3 DNA sequence: TGTGCCAGCGGGGACTGGCTCGGGCTGAACAATGAGCAGTTCTTC.

As for this clone: Other DNA sequences within the sample encode an identical CDR3. The rearrangement links TRBV29-1 to TRBJ1-3; no definite D call. The CDR3 has 11 residues. Looked up from germline, CDR1 is SQVTM and CDR2 is ANQGSEA. V shed 6 bases and J shed 0 bases, with 3 bases lying between them. The CDR3 DNA follows: TGCAGCGTGCTCTCTGGAAACACCATATATTTT. It specifies CSVLSGNTIYF.

The chain couples TRBV29-1 to TRBJ1-2, with 10 bases lining up with TRBD1. This CDR3 contains 13 residues. Germline V gene sequence: CDR1 SQVTM, CDR2 ANQGSEA. The ends lost 7 bases at V and 7 bases at J; junction bases unmatched: 9. DNA of the CDR3: TGCAGCGCCACCGGGACAGGGGTGTCTGGCTACACCTTC. It encodes CSATGTGVSGYTF.

This clone came up a few times. The V and J genes are TRBV7-9 and TRBJ2-5, with TRBD1 matching 8 bases. The CDR3 has 17 residues. Germline CDR1 is SEHNR and CDR2 is FQNEAQ (reference sequence). V dropped 5 bases and J dropped 1; count of bases not matched to a gene: 12. The CDR3, as DNA: TGTGCCAGCAGCAGGTGGACAGGGTTAACCGTCCAAGAGACCCAGTACTTC. Translation: CASSRWTGLTVQETQYF.

This chain uses TRBV6-1 with TRBJ2-7, with a weak D call TRBD1 (6 bases). The germline V gene has CDR1 MNHNS and CDR2 SASEGT. Deletions cut 4 bases from V and 9 bases from J, with 16 bases between. The CDR3 has 13 residues. The DNA for the CDR3 is TGTGCCAGCAGTGCGACAGGACCCCAACCGCAGTACTTC. Translation gives CASSATGPQPQYF.

This clone has only a few counts. The chain carries TRBV4-3 and TRBJ2-1, with 10 positions matching TRBD1. Trimming removed 1 base from V and 5 bases from J; junction bases left unmatched: 2. In germline, CDR1 is LGHNA, CDR2 YSLEER. The CDR3 covers 15 residues. CDR3 loop: CASSQAGTGDNEQFF. CDR3 coding DNA: TGCGCCAGCAGCCAAGCCGGGACAGGGGACAATGAGCAGTTCTTC.

This clone appeared a few times. The CDR3 DNA sequence: TGTGCCAGCAGCGCACACGGGACTAGAAATGAGCAGTTCTTC. Translated, it gives CASSAHGTRNEQFF. This chain joins TRBV9 and TRBJ2-1; TRBD2 matches 8 bases. CDR3 size: 14 residues. CDR1 is SGDLS and CDR2 is YYNGEE in the germline V gene. The junction had 6 bases not matched to a gene; V was cut back by 3 bases and J by 7 bases.